This passage covers 21 T cell receptor beta chains from one sample sequenced in a study of blood T cell repertoires in COVID-19. Sequencing was performed with immunoSEQ multiplex PCR; in TCRdb, only in-frame clones are kept and a portion is missing. The table has about 34,000 clones, roughly 90% seen once. Sequences were obtained from peripheral blood. These receptors were collected from a human donor with active COVID-19. The donor label of this sample is uncertain.

This sequence joins TRBV4-3 and TRBJ2-1; D may be TRBD2 (6 bases). Trimming left V 3 bases short and J 5 bases short, with 17 bases between. CDR1 is LGHNA, CDR2 YSLEER, per germline. The CDR3 runs 16 residues. In nucleotides, the CDR3 is TGCGCCAGCAGCCATGCTACAGCGGGTTTAAACAATGAGCAGTTCTTC. The encoded protein is CASSHATAGLNNEQFF.

The V and J genes are TRBV13 and TRBJ1-1; maybe TRBD1 (6 bases). CDR1 is PRHDT and CDR2 is FYEKMQ in the germline V gene (reference sequence). The CDR3 sequence is 14 residues long. Deletions cut 5 bases from V and 2 bases from J, with 12 bases between. The CDR3 protein is CASSKDRFNTEAFF. The CDR3, as DNA: TGTGCCAGCAGCAAAGACAGGTTTAACACTGAAGCTTTCTTT. The full variable domain, completed using reference TRBV13 and TRBJ1-1, is AAGVIQSPRHLIKEKRETATLKCYPIPRHDTVYWYQQGPGQDPQFLISFYEKMQSDKGSIPDRFSAQQFSDYHSELNMSSLELGDSALYFCASSKDRFNTEAFFGQGTRLTVV.

This rearrangement joins TRBV7-8 to TRBJ2-1; possibly TRBD1 for D (5 bases). Per the germline V gene, CDR1 is SGHVS and CDR2 is FQNEAQ. This CDR3 is 14 amino acids long. With 6 bases removed from V and 6 bases from J, the gap between germline ends came to 15 bases. DNA for the CDR3: TGTGCCAGCAGGATCAGGGCACGTAGCAATGAGCAGTTCTTC. The encoded protein is CASRIRARSNEQFF.

This chain connects TRBV7-2 to TRBJ2-2; perhaps TRBD2 as D (5 bases). V gave up 3 bases and J gave up 4 bases, with 15 bases separating them. Germline CDR1 is SGHTA and CDR2 is FQGNSA. This CDR3 region has 16 residues. The CDR3 here is CASSFLRSGGTGELFF. The CDR3 DNA follows: TGTGCCAGCAGCTTTCTCAGGTCAGGAGGCACCGGGGAGCTGTTTTTT.

The gene calls are TRBV7-2 and TRBJ2-1; D is possibly TRBD2 (6 bases). Germline CDR1 and CDR2: SGHTA and FQGNSA. This CDR3 is 13 amino acids long. V lost 8 bases and J 3 bases, leaving 11 bases between the germline ends. CDR3 residues: CASGAGNYNEQFF. CDR3 in DNA: TGTGCCAGCGGCGCGGGGAACTACAATGAGCAGTTCTTC.

The sample holds one count of this clone. The CDR3 DNA is TGTGCCAGCTCACCTTTCACTAGCACACTGGAGACCCAGTACTTC. It yields the protein CASSPFTSTLETQYF. This rearrangement joins TRBV18 to TRBJ2-5; D is possibly TRBD2 (6 bases). Germline lookup yields CDR1 KGHSH and CDR2 LQKENI. The V end lost 3 bases, the J end lost 5 bases, and 16 bases lay between the germline ends. This CDR3 contains 15 residues.

V and J are TRBV6-5 and TRBJ1-2, with 8 bases matching TRBD1. Germline CDR1 is MNHEY and CDR2 is SVGAGI. The CDR3 is 14 amino acids. V shed 6 bases, J shed 3 bases, and the junction held 6 bases outside the gene matches. The CDR3 nucleotides are TGTGCCAGCAGACCAGGGGGCGCTTACTATGGCTACACCTTC. Translation: CASRPGGAYYGYTF.

V usage is TRBV19 and J usage is TRBJ2-1; 13 positions agree with TRBD2. The CDR3 length is 15 residues. With 3 bases clipped from V and 9 bases from J, the junction kept 5 bases outside the gene matches. Germline loops: CDR1 LNHDA, CDR2 SQIVND (reference sequence). The DNA for the CDR3 is TGTGCCAGTAGTATCTTACTAGCGGGGGGGGGTGAGCAGTTCTTC. Residues: CASSILLAGGGEQFF.

This clone is a singleton in its sample. The chain recombines TRBV19 with TRBJ1-5; the D gene is possibly TRBD1 (6 bases). This CDR3 has 13 amino acids. V was trimmed by 7 bases and J by 2 bases, leaving 9 bases between them. Germline V gives CDR1 LNHDA, CDR2 SQIVND (reference sequence). Written as DNA, the CDR3 is TGTGCCAGTAACAGGGATCGCAATCAGCCCCAGCATTTT. Its translation is CASNRDRNQPQHF.

The rearrangement uses TRBV7-9 and TRBJ1-2, with D possibly TRBD1 on 5 matching bases. The V end lost 1 base, the J end lost 6 bases, and 18 bases lay between the germline ends. Germline lookup yields CDR1 SEHNR and CDR2 FQNEAQ (reference sequence). The CDR3 has 16 amino acids. CDR3 loop: CASSLVGVEGTDGYTF. In DNA, the CDR3 is TGTGCCAGCAGCTTAGTTGGGGTGGAGGGGACCGATGGCTACACCTTC.

The chain joins TRBV7-2 to TRBJ2-3; D possibly corresponds to TRBD2 (7 bases). Per the germline V gene, CDR1 is SGHTA and CDR2 is FQGNSA. The length of the CDR3 is 17 residues. V lost 1 base and J 2 bases, leaving 16 bases between the germline ends. In DNA form, the CDR3 reads TGTGCCAGCAGCTTAGGGGCGGGGGCTACCTTCACAGATACGCAGTATTTT. The encoded protein is CASSLGAGATFTDTQYF.

The V gene is TRBV7-2, the J gene TRBJ1-2; D perhaps matches TRBD1 (6 bases). This CDR3 contains 14 residues. CDR1 and CDR2 from the germline V gene are SGHTA and FQGNSA. Trimming shortened V by 7 bases and J by 0 bases, and 12 bases separated the two germline ends. The CDR3 spells CASKKGGSNYGYTF. CDR3 in DNA: TGTGCCAGCAAAAAAGGGGGATCTAACTATGGCTACACCTTC. Using reference TRBV7-2 and TRBJ1-2 for the parts outside the CDR3, the full variable domain is GAGVSQSPSNKVTEKGKDVELRCDPISGHTALYWYRQSLGQGLEFLIYFQGNSAPDKSGLPSDRFSAERTGGSVSTLTIQRTQQEDSAVYLCASKKGGSNYGYTFGSGTRLTVV.

The CDR3 DNA is TGCGCCAGCAGCGCTCTTACAGGTCAATACAACTCCTACGAGCAGTACTTC. Protein sequence: CASSALTGQYNSYEQYF. The rearrangement links TRBV5-1 to TRBJ2-7; a weak D match, TRBD1 (5 bases). The CDR3 consists of 17 residues. Trimming shortened V by 4 bases and J by 0 bases, and 20 bases separated the two germline ends. The germline V gene has CDR1 SGHRS and CDR2 YFSETQ. The full variable domain, with the rest looked up from reference TRBV5-1 and TRBJ2-7, is KAGVTQTPRYLIKTRGQQVTLSCSPISGHRSVSWYQQTPGQGLQFLFEYFSETQRNKGNFPGRFSGRQFSNSRSEMNVSTLELGDSALYLCASSALTGQYNSYEQYFGPGTRLTVT.

The gene calls are TRBV12-3 or TRBV12-4 and TRBJ2-1, with D possibly TRBD1 on 5 matching bases. This CDR3 is built from 13 residues. V was shortened by 5 bases and J by 4 bases, with 9 bases between the two germline ends. The CDR3 spells CASSLDRYNEQFF. CDR3 DNA sequence: TGTGCCAGCAGTCTCGACAGATACAATGAGCAGTTCTTC.

The rearrangement uses TRBV29-1 and TRBJ1-3; D uncertain. CDR1 and CDR2 (germline): SQVTM, ANQGSEA. CDR3 length equals 11 residues. Deletions cut 6 bases from V and 1 base from J, with 4 bases between. The CDR3 bases are TGCAGCGTATCATCTGGAAACACCATATATTTT. This translates into CSVSSGNTIYF.

The chain combines TRBV19 with TRBJ1-1; possible D gene TRBD1, 5 bases. CDR1 and CDR2 from the germline V gene are LNHDA and SQIVND (reference sequence). Between the trimmed V and J ends, which lost 3 bases and 0 bases, there was a span of 14 bases. CDR3 length: 16 residues. CDR3 protein: CASSIGHQGLNTEAFF. CDR3 sequence (DNA): TGTGCCAGTAGTATTGGTCATCAGGGCTTGAACACTGAAGCTTTCTTT.

The chain links TRBV18 to TRBJ2-2; the D gene is possibly TRBD1 (6 bases). Trimming removed 1 base from V and 0 bases from J, with 12 bases in between. Germline CDR1 is KGHSH and CDR2 is LQKENI. CDR3 length: 17 residues. The CDR3 nucleotides read TGTGCCAGCTCACCACAGCTCGGGACATCGAACACCGGGGAGCTGTTTTTT. It yields the protein CASSPQLGTSNTGELFF.

J is TRBJ2-2 and V is TRBV5-1; 9 bases match TRBD2. Germline values: CDR1 SGHRS, CDR2 YFSETQ. The CDR3 is made up of 18 amino acids. V shed 0 bases, J shed 4 bases, and the junction held 10 bases outside the gene matches. CDR3 in DNA: TGCGCCAGCAGCTTGGCCTTCGGTCTAGCGGGGTCCACCGGGGAGCTGTTTTTT. Residues: CASSLAFGLAGSTGELFF.

V gene TRBV4-3 combines with J gene TRBJ2-7, with 7 nucleotides matching TRBD2. Germline V gives CDR1 LGHNA, CDR2 YSLEER. There are 15 residues in the CDR3. J lost 7 bases, V lost 0 bases, and 9 bases had no gene match. This CDR3 reads CASSQDIGFGGEQYF. In DNA, the CDR3 is TGCGCCAGCAGCCAAGATATAGGGTTCGGGGGGGAGCAGTACTTC.

As DNA, the CDR3 is TGTGCCAGCAGCTTAGGGGGGCCGTCCCATGAGCAGTTCTTC. Translating gives CASSLGGPSHEQFF. The chain carries TRBV7-9 and TRBJ2-1; D might be TRBD1 (6 bases). V was shortened by 1 base and J by 8 bases, with 12 bases between the two germline ends. Germline loops: CDR1 SEHNR, CDR2 FQNEAQ (reference sequence). CDR3 length equals 14 residues. The full variable domain, rest sourced from reference TRBV7-9 and TRBJ2-1, is DTGVSQNPRHKITKRGQNVTFRCDPISEHNRLYWYRQTLGQGPEFLTYFQNEAQLEKSRLLSDRFSAERPKGSFSTLEIQRTEQGDSAMYLCASSLGGPSHEQFFGPGTRLTVL.

The chain is built from TRBV10-2 and TRBJ1-1; D not certain. Trimming cost V 5 bases and J 0 bases, with 10 bases left between them. Per the germline V gene, CDR1 is WSHSY and CDR2 is SAAADI. This CDR3 is built from 14 residues. In nucleotides, the CDR3 is TGCGCCAGCAGTTGGGCAGAAATGAACACTGAAGCTTTCTTT. Translated, it gives CASSWAEMNTEAFF.